This TCR beta chain was identified in a study of cytomegalovirus exposure and HLA in healthy donors. Only a few counts were recorded for this clone. The CDR3 totals 16 residues. Germline-derived CDR1 and CDR2 are SGHDN and FVKESK. The ends lost 1 base at V and 6 bases at J; junction bases unmatched: 9. 60 Vbeta and 13 Jbeta primers were used in PCR. Data came from immunoSEQ multiplex PCR; TCRdb stores just in-frame clones and leaves some out. The sample holds about 130,000 clones; around 78% are singletons and the top ten take 3.6%. The chain uses TRBV14 and TRBJ1-2, with TRBD1 matching over 9 bases. Sequencing was carried out using PBMCs. The sequence was collected from a man aged 40-49 years in good health and CMV-seronegative. The CDR3 is CASSQVPGTGLNGYTF. For the CDR3, the DNA is TGTGCCAGCAGCCAAGTTCCCGGGACAGGGCTTAATGGCTACACCTTC.